The clone carrying this TCR beta chain was found many times. The antigen is unknown. These data are taken from a study of CD8 T cells in ankylosing spondylitis. General study points: One TCR beta motif, made up of seven to nine highly homologous variants, appeared characteristic of ankylosing spondylitis blood. Previously reported in reactive arthritis synovial fluid and blood were some of the motif variants. In ankylosing spondylitis patients, matched synovial fluid reportedly showed significant enrichment of disease-linked clones.

TCRdb re-called the 5' RACE reads with MiXCR, one entry per CDR3 protein. The sample holds about 30,000 distinct CDR3 sequences, roughly 29% seen once. J was trimmed by 5 bases and V by 2 bases; bases with no gene match: 4. This CDR3 spans 15 amino acids. Germline-derived CDR1 and CDR2 are MNHNS and SASEGT. This sequence joins TRBV6-1 and TRBJ2-7, with TRBD2 matching over 12 bases. Sequencing was performed on synovial fluid, either unsorted or a sorted T cell fraction (not recorded which). The receptor comes from a male donor with ankylosing spondylitis. CDR3 nucleotides: TGTGCCAGCAGTGAAAGGACTAGCGGGATAAACGAGCAGTACTTC. This sequence encodes CASSERTSGINEQYF.